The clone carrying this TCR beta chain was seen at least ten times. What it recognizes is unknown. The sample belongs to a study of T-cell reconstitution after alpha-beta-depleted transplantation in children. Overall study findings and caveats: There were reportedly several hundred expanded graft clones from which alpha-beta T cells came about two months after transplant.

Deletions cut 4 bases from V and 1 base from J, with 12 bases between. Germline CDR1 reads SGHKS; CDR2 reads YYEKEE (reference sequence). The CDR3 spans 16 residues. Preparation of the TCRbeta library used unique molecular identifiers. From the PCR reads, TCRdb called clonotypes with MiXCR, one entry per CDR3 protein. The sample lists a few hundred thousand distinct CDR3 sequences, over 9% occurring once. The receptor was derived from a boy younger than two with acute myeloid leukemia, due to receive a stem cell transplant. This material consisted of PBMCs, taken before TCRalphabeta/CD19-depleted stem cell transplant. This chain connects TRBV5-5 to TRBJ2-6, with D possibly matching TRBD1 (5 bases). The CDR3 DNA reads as TGTGCCAGCAGCCACCAGGGAAGATCTGGGGCCAACGTCCTGACTTTC. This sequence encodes CASSHQGRSGANVLTF.